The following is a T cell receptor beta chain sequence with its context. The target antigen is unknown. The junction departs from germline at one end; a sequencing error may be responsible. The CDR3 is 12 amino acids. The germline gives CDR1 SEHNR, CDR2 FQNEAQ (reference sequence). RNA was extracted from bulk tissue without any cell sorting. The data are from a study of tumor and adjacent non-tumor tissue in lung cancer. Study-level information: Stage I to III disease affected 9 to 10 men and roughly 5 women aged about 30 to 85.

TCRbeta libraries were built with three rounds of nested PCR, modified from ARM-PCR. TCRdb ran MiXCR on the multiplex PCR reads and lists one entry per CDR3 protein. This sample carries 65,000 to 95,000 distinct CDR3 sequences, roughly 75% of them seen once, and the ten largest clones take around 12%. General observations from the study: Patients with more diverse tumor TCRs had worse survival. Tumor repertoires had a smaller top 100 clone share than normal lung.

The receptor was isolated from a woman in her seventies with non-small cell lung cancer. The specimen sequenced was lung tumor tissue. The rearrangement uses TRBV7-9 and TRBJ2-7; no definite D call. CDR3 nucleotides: TGTGCCAACAGCTCCTTGGGATACGAGCAGTACTTC. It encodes CANSSLGYEQYF.